One and the same sample provided the 30 T cell receptor beta chains below, sequenced in a study of blood T cell repertoires in COVID-19. Profiled with immunoSEQ multiplex PCR; TCRdb holds only in-frame clones, not every one. The sample has approximately 74,000 clones; approximately 86% are singletons. The sample taken for sequencing was peripheral blood. Receptor source: a woman over 75 with active or convalescent COVID-19.

The chain has TRBV2 and TRBJ1-1, with 9 bases identical to TRBD1. The CDR3 is 14 amino acids. V lost 5 bases to trimming and J lost 5 bases; unmatched junction nucleotides: 6. Per germline, CDR1 SNHLY and CDR2 FYNNEI. The CDR3 DNA sequence: TGTGCCAGCAGTCCTAGGGACAGGGTGACTGAAGCTTTCTTT. It codes for CASSPRDRVTEAFF.

The rearrangement uses TRBV3-1 (or the pseudogene TRBV3-2) and TRBJ2-7, with TRBD2 as a possible D gene (5 bases). The CDR3 contains 13 residues. From germline, CDR1 is LGHDT and CDR2 YNNKEL (reference sequence). The V end lost 1 base, the J end lost 3 bases, and 7 bases lay between the germline ends. CDR3 sequence reads: CASSQGLLYEQYF. The CDR3 nucleotides read TGTGCCAGCAGCCAAGGACTACTCTACGAGCAGTACTTC.

This rearrangement joins TRBV6-4 to TRBJ1-1; D not resolved. The CDR3 is made up of 13 amino acids. Germline values: CDR1 MRHNA, CDR2 SNTAGT. V lost 3 bases, J lost 2 bases, and 7 bases lay in between. The CDR3 reads CASSEHSNTEAFF. The DNA for the CDR3 is TGTGCCAGCAGTGAGCACAGCAACACTGAAGCTTTCTTT.

V gene TRBV4-3 combines with J gene TRBJ1-4; no definite D call. The V gene lost 4 bases and the J gene lost 8 bases, with 20 bases spanning the gap. The CDR3 covers 16 residues. Per the germline V gene, CDR1 is LGHNA and CDR2 is YSLEER. The CDR3 sequence: CASSPHERQGREKLFF. DNA of the CDR3: TGCGCCAGCAGCCCCCACGAGAGACAAGGGAGGGAAAAACTGTTTTTT.

This chain links TRBV24-1 with TRBJ1-2; D might be TRBD1 (6 bases). The CDR3 covers 14 residues. Germline CDR1 is KGHDR and CDR2 is SFDVKD. The germline V and J ends were trimmed by 9 bases and 0 bases, with 13 bases remaining between them. CDR3 sequence: CATDRTSTNYGYTF. DNA for the CDR3: TGTGCCACCGACAGGACCTCTACTAACTATGGCTACACCTTC.

The CDR3 here is CASRVTSGGNNEQFF. The CDR3 DNA reads as TGTGCCAGCAGGGTAACTAGCGGGGGAAACAATGAGCAGTTCTTC. This chain joins TRBV2 and TRBJ2-1, with 11 bases lining up with TRBD2. With V trimmed by 6 bases and J by 5 bases, 6 bases remained unmatched. The CDR3 is made up of 15 amino acids. From germline, CDR1 is SNHLY and CDR2 FYNNEI.

This clone was seen many times. The chain combines TRBV9 with TRBJ1-1; D uncertain. CDR1 SGDLS and CDR2 YYNGEE come from the germline V gene. The CDR3 totals 13 residues. The V and J ends lost 4 bases and 6 bases respectively, with 13 bases between them. The CDR3: CASSPRPEAEAFF. CDR3 bases: TGTGCCAGCAGCCCTCGACCCGAGGCTGAAGCTTTCTTT.

This clone was detected once. The V call is TRBV5-4, the J call TRBJ2-5; D uncertain. Germline loops: CDR1 SGHNT, CDR2 YYREEE (reference sequence). This CDR3 contains 14 residues. Deletions cut 0 bases from V and 5 bases from J, with 11 bases between. The CDR3 region is CASSLGGLQETQYF. As DNA, the CDR3 is TGTGCCAGCAGCTTGGGCGGCCTCCAGGAGACCCAGTACTTC.

This clone was observed a few times. The V gene is TRBV4-2, the J gene TRBJ1-5, with a weak D call TRBD1 (5 bases). The CDR3 length is 16 residues. V was clipped by 4 bases and J by 0 bases, with 13 bases between them. Germline V gene data show CDR1 as LGHNA and CDR2 as YNFKEQ. The CDR3 DNA sequence: TGTGCCAGCAGCCTTCACGACAGCGTTAGCAATCAGCCCCAGCATTTT. It codes for CASSLHDSVSNQPQHF.

The chain is built from TRBV5-5 and TRBJ2-7, with TRBD2 as a possible D gene (6 bases). V gave up 6 bases and J gave up 3 bases, with 19 bases separating them. The CDR3 has 15 amino acids. Looked up from germline, CDR1 is SGHKS and CDR2 is YYEKEE (reference sequence). For the CDR3, the DNA is TGTGCCAGCACACCTGGAGGGGCAGGGCACTACGAGCAGTACTTC. Amino acid sequence: CASTPGGAGHYEQYF.

This clone was seen more than once but under ten times. The V and J genes are TRBV19 and TRBJ2-7; TRBD1 might be the D (6 bases). The CDR3 loop spans 14 amino acids. Germline CDR1 LNHDA, CDR2 SQIVND (reference sequence). Trimming took off 1 base at V and 3 bases at J, with 10 bases between the two ends. Here the CDR3 DNA reads TGTGCCAGTAGTATAGGATGGGACAACTACGAGCAGTACTTC. Translated: CASSIGWDNYEQYF.

J is TRBJ2-1 and V is TRBV4-3; tentatively, D is TRBD2 (5 bases). Germline values: CDR1 LGHNA, CDR2 YSLEER. V lost 0 bases to trimming and J lost 4 bases, with 16 bases between them. CDR3 length: 17 amino acids. DNA for the CDR3: TGCGCCAGCAGCCAAGATCCCGCGGGTGCCATTTACAATGAGCAGTTCTTC. Its translation is CASSQDPAGAIYNEQFF.

The chain has TRBV9 and TRBJ2-2, with 9 bases matching TRBD1. The ends lost 1 base at V and 5 bases at J; junction bases unmatched: 3. The CDR3 covers 15 residues. Germline CDR1 and CDR2: SGDLS and YYNGEE. The CDR3 DNA follows: TGTGCCAGCAGCGTATCCGGGACAGGGACCGGGGAGCTGTTTTTT. Encoded protein: CASSVSGTGTGELFF. Full variable domain (outside the CDR3, taken from reference TRBV9 and TRBJ2-2): DSGVTQTPKHLITATGQRVTLRCSPRSGDLSVYWYQQSLDQGLQFLIQYYNGEERAKGNILERFSAQQFPDLHSELNLSSLELGDSALYFCASSVSGTGTGELFFGEGSRLTVL.

The chain is built from TRBV7-2 and TRBJ1-1, with 9 bases aligning to TRBD1. The V and J ends lost 6 bases and 4 bases, in that order; junction bases with no gene match: 3. CDR3 length: 13 amino acids. From germline, CDR1 is SGHTA and CDR2 FQGNSA. CDR3 loop: CASRRGQGTEAFF. CDR3 nucleotides: TGTGCCAGCAGACGGGGACAGGGCACTGAAGCTTTCTTT. The full variable domain, in which reference TRBV7-2 and TRBJ1-1 provide the parts outside the CDR3, is GAGVSQSPSNKVTEKGKDVELRCDPISGHTALYWYRQSLGQGLEFLIYFQGNSAPDKSGLPSDRFSAERTGGSVSTLTIQRTQQEDSAVYLCASRRGQGTEAFFGQGTRLTVV.

The rearrangement uses TRBV12-2 and TRBJ2-5; TRBD2, as called in the table, went unchecked against the DNA. TRBV12-2 is noted as a pseudogene. This CDR3 region has 16 residues. The CDR3 sequence: CASRTSSRTPGVPQYF. The CDR3 bases are TGTGCAAGTCGTACCTCGAGTCGAACTCCCGGTGTGCCCCAGTACTTC.

This clone was picked up one time. The rearrangement uses TRBV11-3 and TRBJ2-1, with 8 bases lining up with TRBD2. V lost 0 bases and J lost 10; bases outside the gene matches: 8. Per germline, CDR1 SGHNT and CDR2 YENEEA. The length of the CDR3 is 15 residues. The CDR3 reads CASSLDGSGIREQFF. The CDR3, as DNA: TGTGCCAGCAGCTTAGATGGTAGCGGGATTCGCGAGCAGTTCTTC.

The CDR3 DNA sequence: TGTGCCAGCAGCGTAGCGCAGGGGTCCTACAATGAGCAGTTCTTC. The encoded protein is CASSVAQGSYNEQFF. The J gene is TRBJ2-1, the V gene TRBV9; TRBD1 might be the D (6 bases). Germline V gives CDR1 SGDLS, CDR2 YYNGEE. The CDR3 has 15 residues. Trimming took 0 bases from V and 1 from J, leaving 8 bases between them.

The V and J genes are TRBV11-2 and TRBJ2-1, with a weak D call TRBD2 (5 bases). Germline V gene lookup returns CDR1 SGHAT and CDR2 FQNNGV. Deletions cut 2 bases from V and 1 base from J, with 12 bases between. The CDR3 has 16 amino acids. The CDR3 sequence is CASSLSGMGSYNEQFF. The CDR3 DNA sequence: TGTGCCAGCAGCTTATCGGGGATGGGGTCCTACAATGAGCAGTTCTTC.

The gene calls are TRBV9 and TRBJ2-5; the match to TRBD2 covers 7 bases. Germline loops: CDR1 SGDLS, CDR2 YYNGEE. The junction had 8 bases not matched to a gene; V was cut back by 1 base and J by 5 bases. The CDR3 is 15 residues long. The CDR3 loop is CASSVRGTSAETQYF. The CDR3 DNA reads TGTGCCAGCAGCGTAAGGGGAACTAGCGCCGAGACCCAGTACTTC.

This clone was detected only a few times. This sequence joins TRBV2 and TRBJ1-3; 7 bases are a match to TRBD1. Trimming took 3 bases from V and 0 from J; bases not matched to a gene: 5. Looked up from germline, CDR1 is SNHLY and CDR2 is FYNNEI. The CDR3 loop spans 16 amino acids. CDR3 protein: CASSDPGGYSGNTIYF. The CDR3 nucleotides read TGTGCCAGCAGTGACCCAGGGGGTTACTCTGGAAACACCATATATTTT.

This clone was picked up one time. CDR3 sequence: CASSEYGGWSAFF. CDR3 coding DNA: TGTGCCAGCAGTGAATACGGCGGTTGGTCAGCTTTCTTT. The rearrangement links TRBV25-1 to TRBJ1-1; D gene uncertain. Trimming pared 0 bases from V and 10 bases from J, leaving 12 bases between. The CDR3 sequence is 13 residues long. Germline V gene data show CDR1 as MGHDK and CDR2 as SYGVNS.

The chain joins TRBV7-2 to TRBJ2-5, with D unclear. The CDR3 contains 12 residues. Germline V gene data show CDR1 as SGHTA and CDR2 as FQGNSA. V was cut by 4 bases and J by 1 base, with 4 bases left in between. The CDR3 sequence is CASSSLQETQYF. The CDR3 DNA follows: TGTGCCAGCAGCTCCCTCCAAGAGACCCAGTACTTC.

The CDR3 loop reads CASSRASGVGDTQYF. The CDR3 DNA follows: TGTGCCAGCAGTCGCGCTAGCGGGGTGGGGGATACGCAGTATTTT. J is TRBJ2-3 and V is TRBV3-1 (or the pseudogene TRBV3-2), with TRBD2 matching over 9 bases. This CDR3 region has 15 residues. The J segment lost 6 bases and the V segment lost 6 bases, leaving 10 bases of the junction unmatched. CDR1 and CDR2 from the germline V gene are LGHDT and YNNKEL (reference sequence).

The chain carries TRBV27 and TRBJ2-3; TRBD2 agrees at 8 bases. V shed 9 bases and J 4 bases; nucleotides not matched to a gene: 9. The CDR3 contains 14 residues. Looked up from germline, CDR1 is MNHEY and CDR2 is SMNVEV (reference sequence). Here the CDR3 DNA reads TGTGCCAGTGCGGTGACTAGCGCTTCAGATACGCAGTATTTT. It codes for CASAVTSASDTQYF.

The CDR3 here is CASSLAPGVNTEAFF. CDR3 coding DNA: TGCGCCAGCAGCTTGGCCCCAGGGGTGAACACTGAAGCTTTCTTT. The rearrangement uses TRBV5-1 and TRBJ1-1; D is possibly TRBD1 (6 bases). The germline V and J ends were trimmed by 0 bases and 0 bases, with 9 bases remaining between them. Per germline, CDR1 SGHRS and CDR2 YFSETQ. This CDR3 region has 15 residues.

The rearrangement joins TRBV18 to TRBJ2-7; 7 bases map to TRBD1. Per germline, CDR1 KGHSH and CDR2 LQKENI. The CDR3 loop spans 14 amino acids. V shed 3 bases, J shed 2 bases, and the junction held 4 bases outside the gene matches. Here the CDR3 reads CASSPRGLPYEQYF. The CDR3 DNA sequence: TGTGCCAGCTCACCGAGGGGGCTCCCCTACGAGCAGTACTTC.

This clone appeared a single time. The chain uses TRBV7-3 and TRBJ2-1, with D possibly matching TRBD2 (6 bases). In germline, CDR1 is SGHTA, CDR2 FQGTGA. This CDR3 is built from 14 residues. The V and J ends lost 2 bases and 9 bases respectively, with 14 bases between them. CDR3 nucleotide sequence: TGTGCCAGCAGCTTACGTAACCTGGGAGGTGAGCAGTTCTTC. It encodes CASSLRNLGGEQFF.

V usage is TRBV12-2 and J usage is TRBJ1-1; the table's TRBD1 call for D was not verified on the DNA. TRBV12-2 is noted as a pseudogene. The CDR3 totals 13 residues. CDR3 region: CASRGQENTEAFF. The DNA for the CDR3 is TGTGCAAGTCGCGGACAGGAGAACACTGAAGCTTTCTTT.

The table lists this clone with a count of one. V is TRBV6-5 and J is TRBJ1-5, with D maybe TRBD1 (6 bases). This CDR3 spans 13 amino acids. Trimming took 6 bases from V and 7 from J, leaving 13 bases between them. Germline V gives CDR1 MNHEY, CDR2 SVGAGI. The CDR3 DNA reads TGTGCCAGCAGAAGACAGGAGGACCAGCCCCAGCATTTT. Translated, it gives CASRRQEDQPQHF.

The gene calls are TRBV6-1 and TRBJ2-1; 7 bases are shared with TRBD1. Trimming cost V 2 bases and J 6 bases; bases outside gene matches: 4. The CDR3 totals 14 residues. CDR1 and CDR2 (germline): MNHNS, SASEGT. CDR3: CASSELRGSNEQFF. CDR3 nucleotide sequence: TGTGCCAGCAGTGAACTCAGGGGGAGCAATGAGCAGTTCTTC.